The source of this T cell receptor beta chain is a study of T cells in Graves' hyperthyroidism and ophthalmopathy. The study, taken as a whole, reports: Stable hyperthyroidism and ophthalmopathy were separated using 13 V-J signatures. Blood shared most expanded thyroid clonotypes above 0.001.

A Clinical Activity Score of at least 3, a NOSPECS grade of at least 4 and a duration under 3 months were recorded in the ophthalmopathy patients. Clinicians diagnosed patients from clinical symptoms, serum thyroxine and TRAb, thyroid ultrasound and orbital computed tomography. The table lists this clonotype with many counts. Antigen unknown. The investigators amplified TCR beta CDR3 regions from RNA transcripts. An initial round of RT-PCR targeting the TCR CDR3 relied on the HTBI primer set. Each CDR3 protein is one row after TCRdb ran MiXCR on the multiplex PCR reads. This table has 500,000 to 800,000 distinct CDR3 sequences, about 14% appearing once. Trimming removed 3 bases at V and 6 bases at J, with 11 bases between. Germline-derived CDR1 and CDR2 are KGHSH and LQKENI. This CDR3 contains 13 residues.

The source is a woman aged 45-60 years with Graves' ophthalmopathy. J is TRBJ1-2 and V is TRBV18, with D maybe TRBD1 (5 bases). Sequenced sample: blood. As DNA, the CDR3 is TGTGCCAGCTCACCGAAGACAGATCATGGCTACACCTTC. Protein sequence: CASSPKTDHGYTF.